A single sample gave rise to the 5 T cell receptor beta chains below, sequenced in a study of T cell responses to AZD1222 COVID-19 vaccine. Measured with immunoSEQ multiplex PCR; TCRdb has only the in-frame clones, and not every one. The table includes 100,000 to 150,000 clones, more than 75% detected once. Sample: peripheral blood, taken on day 0 of AZD1222 vaccination. Receptors were obtained from an adult in good health.

The chain employs TRBV7-2 and TRBJ2-3, with D tentatively TRBD2 (5 bases). Germline CDR1 and CDR2: SGHTA and FQGNSA. V was pared by 5 bases and J by 6 bases, with 12 bases between. CDR3 length equals 13 residues. CDR3 protein: CASSPRVADTQYF. The CDR3 region has the DNA TGTGCCAGCAGCCCGCGGGTAGCCGATACGCAGTATTTT. The whole variable domain, filled in from reference TRBV7-2 and TRBJ2-3, reads GAGVSQSPSNKVTEKGKDVELRCDPISGHTALYWYRQSLGQGLEFLIYFQGNSAPDKSGLPSDRFSAERTGGSVSTLTIQRTQQEDSAVYLCASSPRVADTQYFGPGTRLTVL.

The CDR3 coding sequence is TGTGCCAGCAGTTCCCGGGACGGACTCAATGAGCAGTTCTTC. It yields the protein CASSSRDGLNEQFF. The J gene is TRBJ2-1, the V gene TRBV6-5, with D perhaps matching TRBD1 or TRBD2 (5 bases each). Germline V gene sequence: CDR1 MNHEY, CDR2 SVGAGI. The CDR3 is 14 amino acids. Between the trimmed V and J ends, which lost 4 bases and 6 bases, there was a span of 13 bases.

V usage is TRBV28 and J usage is TRBJ2-4, with a weak D call TRBD2 (5 bases). The ends were cut back, 7 bases at V and 12 bases at J, with 22 bases in the middle. The CDR3 runs 14 residues. The germline V gene encodes CDR1 MDHEN and CDR2 SYDVKM. The CDR3 is CASNPQAGVGNQYF. In DNA, the CDR3 is TGTGCCAGCAATCCTCAGGCCGGGGTTGGTAATCAGTACTTC. Together with reference TRBV28 and TRBJ2-4, the CDR3 gives the full variable domain: DVKVTQSSRYLVKRTGEKVFLECVQDMDHENMFWYRQDPGLGLRLIYFSYDVKMKEKGDIPEGYSVSREKKERFSLILESASTNQTSMYLCASNPQAGVGNQYFGAGTRLSVL.

V and J are TRBV4-1 and TRBJ1-6; perhaps TRBD1 as D (5 bases). Germline V lookup: CDR1 MGHRA, CDR2 YSYEKL. The CDR3 is made up of 16 amino acids. Between the trimmed V and J ends, which lost 0 bases and 6 bases, there was a span of 12 bases. CDR3 residues: CASSQDDPGRNSPLHF. In DNA form, the CDR3 reads TGCGCCAGCAGCCAAGATGACCCGGGGCGTAATTCACCCCTCCACTTT.

The CDR3 reads CAWAGAKTQYF. DNA for the CDR3: TGTGCCTGGGCCGGGGCAAAGACCCAGTACTTC. This sequence joins TRBV30 and TRBJ2-5, with D possibly being TRBD1 or TRBD2 (5 bases each). Trimming removed 5 bases from V and 6 bases from J, with 10 bases in between. Germline V gives CDR1 GTSNPN, CDR2 SVGIG (reference sequence). CDR3 length: 11 residues. Filled out from reference TRBV30 and TRBJ2-5, the complete variable domain reads SQTIHQWPATLVQPVGSPLSLECTVEGTSNPNLYWYRQAAGRGLQLLFYSVGIGQISSEVPQNLSASRPQDRQFILSSKKLLLSDSGFYLCAWAGAKTQYFGPGTRLLVL.